The 2 T cell receptor beta chains below come from one sample, sequenced in a study of response to subunit inactivated influenza vaccine. Each CDR3 protein is one row after TCRdb ran MiXCR on the RT-PCR reads. The sample lists about 780,000 distinct CDR3 sequences, less than 20% occurring once. This sample comprised PBMCs from blood, obtained more than 4 days after vaccination. Receptors were obtained from a man aged 50 to 60 who received an inactivated influenza vaccine.

This chain joins TRBV12-3 or TRBV12-4 and TRBJ2-7, with TRBD1 matching 7 bases. This CDR3 has 13 residues. V gave up 9 bases and J gave up 4 bases; unmatched junction bases: 9. The DNA of the CDR3 is TGTGCCAGTTTGGGAACAGGGGATTACGAGCAGTACTTC. It yields the protein CASLGTGDYEQYF.

The chain carries TRBV7-2 and TRBJ2-5; 9 bases fit TRBD2. The germline V gene has CDR1 SGHTA and CDR2 FQGNSA. V lost 4 bases and J lost 4; bases outside the gene matches: 7. This CDR3 contains 15 residues. The CDR3 nucleotides read TGTGCCAGCAGCTCGACCGGGACTAGCCGAGAGACCCAGTACTTC. Its protein is CASSSTGTSRETQYF.